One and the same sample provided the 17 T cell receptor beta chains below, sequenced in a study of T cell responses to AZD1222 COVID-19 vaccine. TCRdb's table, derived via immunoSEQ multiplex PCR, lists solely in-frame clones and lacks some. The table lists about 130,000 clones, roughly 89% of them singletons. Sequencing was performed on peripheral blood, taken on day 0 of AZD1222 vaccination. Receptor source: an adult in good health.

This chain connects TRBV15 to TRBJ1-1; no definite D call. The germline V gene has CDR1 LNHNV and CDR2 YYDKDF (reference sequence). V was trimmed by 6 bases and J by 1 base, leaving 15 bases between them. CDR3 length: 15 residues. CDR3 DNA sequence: TGTGCCACCAGGCAGGTTGGAAGATCGAACACTGAAGCTTTCTTT. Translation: CATRQVGRSNTEAFF.

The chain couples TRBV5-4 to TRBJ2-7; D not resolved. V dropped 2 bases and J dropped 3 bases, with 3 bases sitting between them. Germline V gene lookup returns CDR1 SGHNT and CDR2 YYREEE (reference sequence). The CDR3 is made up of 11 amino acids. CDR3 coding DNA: TGTGCCAGCAGCTTCTACTACGAGCAGTACTTC. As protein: CASSFYYEQYF.

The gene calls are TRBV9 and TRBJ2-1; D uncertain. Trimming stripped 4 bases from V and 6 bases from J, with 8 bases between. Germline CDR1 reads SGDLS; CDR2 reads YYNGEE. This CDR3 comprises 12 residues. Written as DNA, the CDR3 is TGTGCCAGCAGCCAAGCTAGCAATGAGCAGTTCTTC. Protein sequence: CASSQASNEQFF.

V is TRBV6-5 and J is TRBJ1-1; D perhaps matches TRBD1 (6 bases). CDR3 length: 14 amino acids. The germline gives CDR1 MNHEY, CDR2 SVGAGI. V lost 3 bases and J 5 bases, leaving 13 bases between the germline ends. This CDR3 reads CASSYARGGTEAFF. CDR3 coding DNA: TGTGCCAGCAGTTATGCAAGAGGGGGGACTGAAGCTTTCTTT.

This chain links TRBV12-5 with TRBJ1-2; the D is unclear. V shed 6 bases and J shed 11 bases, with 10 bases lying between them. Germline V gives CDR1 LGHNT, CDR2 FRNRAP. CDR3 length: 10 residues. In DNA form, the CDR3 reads TGTGCTAGTGGCCCCCCTACTTACACCTTC. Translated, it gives CASGPPTYTF.

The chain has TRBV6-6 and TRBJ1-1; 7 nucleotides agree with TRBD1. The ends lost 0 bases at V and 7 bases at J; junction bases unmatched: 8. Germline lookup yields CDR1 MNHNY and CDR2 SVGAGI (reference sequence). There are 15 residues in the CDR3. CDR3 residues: CASSYSTGTAIEAFF. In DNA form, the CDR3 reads TGTGCCAGCAGTTACTCAACCGGGACAGCAATTGAAGCTTTCTTT.

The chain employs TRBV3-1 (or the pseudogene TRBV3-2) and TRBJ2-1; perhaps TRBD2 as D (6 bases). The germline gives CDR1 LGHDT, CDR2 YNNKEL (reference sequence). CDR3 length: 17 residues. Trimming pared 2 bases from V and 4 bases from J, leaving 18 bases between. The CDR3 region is CASSQTPGLRAYNEQFF. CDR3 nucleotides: TGTGCCAGCAGCCAAACACCGGGACTCAGGGCATACAATGAGCAGTTCTTC.

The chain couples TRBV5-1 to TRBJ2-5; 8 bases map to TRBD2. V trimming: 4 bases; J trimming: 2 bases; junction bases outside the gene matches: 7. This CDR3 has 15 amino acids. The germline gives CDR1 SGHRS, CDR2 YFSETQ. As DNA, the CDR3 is TGCGCCAGCAGCCTTTACTTAGCGGGGCAAGAGACCCAGTACTTC. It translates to CASSLYLAGQETQYF.

The DNA of the CDR3 is TGTGCCAGCTCACCCGACAGGTGGGAGACCCAGTACTTC. Amino acids: CASSPDRWETQYF. This rearrangement joins TRBV18 to TRBJ2-5; D possibly corresponds to TRBD1 (6 bases). Germline assignment: CDR1 KGHSH and CDR2 LQKENI. With 3 bases removed from V and 5 bases from J, the gap between germline ends came to 10 bases. This CDR3 spans 13 amino acids.

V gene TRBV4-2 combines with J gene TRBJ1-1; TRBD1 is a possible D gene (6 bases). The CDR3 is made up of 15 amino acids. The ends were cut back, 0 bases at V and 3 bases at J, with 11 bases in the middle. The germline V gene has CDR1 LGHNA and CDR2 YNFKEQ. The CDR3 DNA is TGTGCCAGCAGCCAAGATCCAGGGGCGGACACTGAAGCTTTCTTT. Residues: CASSQDPGADTEAFF.

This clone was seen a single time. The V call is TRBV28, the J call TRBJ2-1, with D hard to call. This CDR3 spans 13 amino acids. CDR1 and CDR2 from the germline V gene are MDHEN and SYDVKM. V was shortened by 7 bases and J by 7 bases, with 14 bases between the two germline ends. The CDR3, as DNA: TGTGCCAGCACTCAGACGAAAAAAAATGAGCAGTTCTTC. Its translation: CASTQTKKNEQFF.

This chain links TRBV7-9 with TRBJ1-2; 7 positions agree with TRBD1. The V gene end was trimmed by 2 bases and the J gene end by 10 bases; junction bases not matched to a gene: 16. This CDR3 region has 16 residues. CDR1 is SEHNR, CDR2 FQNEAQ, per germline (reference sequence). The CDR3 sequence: CASSLKTYRDSLFYTF. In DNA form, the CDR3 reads TGTGCCAGCAGCTTAAAAACCTACCGGGACAGTCTTTTCTACACCTTC. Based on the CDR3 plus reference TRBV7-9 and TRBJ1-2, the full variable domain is DTGVSQNPRHKITKRGQNVTFRCDPISEHNRLYWYRQTLGQGPEFLTYFQNEAQLEKSRLLSDRFSAERPKGSFSTLEIQRTEQGDSAMYLCASSLKTYRDSLFYTFGSGTRLTVV.

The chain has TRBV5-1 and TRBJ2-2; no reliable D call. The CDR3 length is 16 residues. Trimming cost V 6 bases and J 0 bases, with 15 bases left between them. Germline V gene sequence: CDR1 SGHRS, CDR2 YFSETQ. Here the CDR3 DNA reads TGCGCCAGCACCTATCTCCCTGGCGCGAACACCGGGGAGCTGTTTTTT. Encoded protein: CASTYLPGANTGELFF.

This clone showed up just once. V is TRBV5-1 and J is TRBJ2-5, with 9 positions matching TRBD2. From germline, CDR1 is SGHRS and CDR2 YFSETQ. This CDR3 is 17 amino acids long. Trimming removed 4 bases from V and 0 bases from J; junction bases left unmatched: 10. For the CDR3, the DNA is TGCGCCAGCAGCCCCCACCGGGTAGCGGGAGACCAAGAGACCCAGTACTTC. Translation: CASSPHRVAGDQETQYF.

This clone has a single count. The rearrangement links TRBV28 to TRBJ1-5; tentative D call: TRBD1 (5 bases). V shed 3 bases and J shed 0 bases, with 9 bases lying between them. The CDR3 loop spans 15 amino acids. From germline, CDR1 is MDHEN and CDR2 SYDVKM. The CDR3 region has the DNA TGTGCCAGCAGTTTGGGGCGGATTAGCAATCAGCCCCAGCATTTT. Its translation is CASSLGRISNQPQHF.

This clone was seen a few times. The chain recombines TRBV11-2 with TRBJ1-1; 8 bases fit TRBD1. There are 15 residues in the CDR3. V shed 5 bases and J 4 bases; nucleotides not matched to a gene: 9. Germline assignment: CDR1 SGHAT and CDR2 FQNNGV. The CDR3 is CASSPQDRGFTEAFF. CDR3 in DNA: TGTGCCAGCAGCCCCCAAGACAGGGGATTCACTGAAGCTTTCTTT.

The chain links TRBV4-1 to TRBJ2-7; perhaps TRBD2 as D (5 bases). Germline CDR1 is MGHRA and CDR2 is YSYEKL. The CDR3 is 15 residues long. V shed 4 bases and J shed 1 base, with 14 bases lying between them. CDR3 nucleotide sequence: TGCGCCAGCAGCCCCGGGCGCGGCGGGTCCTACGAGCAGTACTTC. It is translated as CASSPGRGGSYEQYF.